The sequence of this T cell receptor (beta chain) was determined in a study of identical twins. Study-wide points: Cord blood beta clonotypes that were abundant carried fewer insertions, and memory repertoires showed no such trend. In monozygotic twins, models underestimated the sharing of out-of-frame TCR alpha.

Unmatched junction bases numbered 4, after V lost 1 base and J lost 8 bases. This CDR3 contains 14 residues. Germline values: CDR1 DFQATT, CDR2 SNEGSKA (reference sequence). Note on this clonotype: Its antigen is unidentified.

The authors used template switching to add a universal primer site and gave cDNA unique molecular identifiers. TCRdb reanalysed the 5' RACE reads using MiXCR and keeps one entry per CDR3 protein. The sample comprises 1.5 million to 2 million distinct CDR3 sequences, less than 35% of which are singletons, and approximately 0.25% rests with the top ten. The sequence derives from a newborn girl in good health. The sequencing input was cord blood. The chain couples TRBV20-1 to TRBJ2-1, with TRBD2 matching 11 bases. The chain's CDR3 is CSARVAGGPHEQFF. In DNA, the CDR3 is TGCAGTGCTAGAGTAGCGGGAGGGCCCCATGAGCAGTTCTTC.